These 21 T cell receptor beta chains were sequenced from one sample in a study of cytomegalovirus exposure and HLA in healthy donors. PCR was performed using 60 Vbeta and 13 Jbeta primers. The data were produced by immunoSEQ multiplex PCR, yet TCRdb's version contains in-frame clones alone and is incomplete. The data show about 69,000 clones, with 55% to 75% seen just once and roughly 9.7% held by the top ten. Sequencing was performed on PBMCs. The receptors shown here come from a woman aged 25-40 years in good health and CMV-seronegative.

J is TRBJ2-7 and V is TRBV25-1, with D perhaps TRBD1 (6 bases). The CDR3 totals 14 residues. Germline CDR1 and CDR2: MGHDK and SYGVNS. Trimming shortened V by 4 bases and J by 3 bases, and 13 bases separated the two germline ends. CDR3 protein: CASSATGQNYEQYF. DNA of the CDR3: TGTGCCAGCAGTGCCACAGGACAGAACTACGAGCAGTACTTC.

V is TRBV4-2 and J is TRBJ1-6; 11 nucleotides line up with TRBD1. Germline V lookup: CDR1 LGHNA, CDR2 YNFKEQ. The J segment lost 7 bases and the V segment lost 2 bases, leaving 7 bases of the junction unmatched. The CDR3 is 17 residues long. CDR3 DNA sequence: TGTGCCAGCAGCCAAAGAGGTGGGGACAGGGGGAATTCACCCCTCCACTTT. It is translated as CASSQRGGDRGNSPLHF.

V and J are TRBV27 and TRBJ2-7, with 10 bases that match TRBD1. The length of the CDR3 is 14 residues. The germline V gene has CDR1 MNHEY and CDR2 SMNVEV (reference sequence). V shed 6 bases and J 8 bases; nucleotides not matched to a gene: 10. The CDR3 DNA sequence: TGTGCCAGCAGCTCTCCGGGACAGGGGTTTAAGCAGTACTTC. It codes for CASSSPGQGFKQYF.

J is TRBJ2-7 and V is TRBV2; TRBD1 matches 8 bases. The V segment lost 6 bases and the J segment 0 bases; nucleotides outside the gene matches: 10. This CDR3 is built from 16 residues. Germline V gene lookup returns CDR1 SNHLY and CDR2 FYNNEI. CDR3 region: CASRQTGTGGSYEQYF. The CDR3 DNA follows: TGTGCCAGCAGACAAACCGGGACAGGAGGCTCCTACGAGCAGTACTTC.

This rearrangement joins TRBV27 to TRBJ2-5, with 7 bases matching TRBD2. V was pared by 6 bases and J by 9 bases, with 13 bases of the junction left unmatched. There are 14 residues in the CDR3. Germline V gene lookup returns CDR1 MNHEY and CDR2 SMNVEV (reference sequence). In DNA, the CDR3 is TGTGCCAGCAGACCATTGGGGGGGACTCCGGCCCAGTACTTC. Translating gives CASRPLGGTPAQYF.

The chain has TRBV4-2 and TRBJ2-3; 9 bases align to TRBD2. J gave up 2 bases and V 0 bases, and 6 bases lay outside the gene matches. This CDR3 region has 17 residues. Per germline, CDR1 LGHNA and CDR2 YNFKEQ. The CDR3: CASSQDRSGGPTDTQYF. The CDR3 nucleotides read TGTGCCAGCAGCCAAGATCGTAGCGGGGGACCCACAGATACGCAGTATTTT.

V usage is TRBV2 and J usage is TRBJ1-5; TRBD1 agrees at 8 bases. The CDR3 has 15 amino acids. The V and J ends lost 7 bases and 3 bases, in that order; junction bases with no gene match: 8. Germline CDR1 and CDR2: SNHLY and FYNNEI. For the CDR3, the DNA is TGTGCCAGCACAGGACAGGGTACCCCCAATCAGCCCCAGCATTTT. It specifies CASTGQGTPNQPQHF.

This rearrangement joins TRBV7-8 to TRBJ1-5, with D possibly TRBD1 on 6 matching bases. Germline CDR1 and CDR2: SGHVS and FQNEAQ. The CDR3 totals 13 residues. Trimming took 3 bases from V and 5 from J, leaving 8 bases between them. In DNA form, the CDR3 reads TGTGCCAGCAGCTTGGCAGGGGATCAGCCCCAGCATTTT. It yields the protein CASSLAGDQPQHF.

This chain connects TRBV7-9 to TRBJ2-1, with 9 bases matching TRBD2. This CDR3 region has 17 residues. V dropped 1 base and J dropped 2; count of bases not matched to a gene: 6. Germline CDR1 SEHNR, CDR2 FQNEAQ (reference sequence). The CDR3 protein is CASSLEVAGATYNEQFF. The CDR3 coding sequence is TGTGCCAGCAGCTTAGAGGTAGCGGGGGCCACCTACAATGAGCAGTTCTTC.

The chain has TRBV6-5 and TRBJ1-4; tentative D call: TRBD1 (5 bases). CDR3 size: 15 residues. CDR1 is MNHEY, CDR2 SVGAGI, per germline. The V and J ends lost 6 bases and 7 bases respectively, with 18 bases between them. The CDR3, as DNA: TGTGCCAGCAGACTCCGGGGGTCAGGTGGTGAAAAACTGTTTTTT. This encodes CASRLRGSGGEKLFF.

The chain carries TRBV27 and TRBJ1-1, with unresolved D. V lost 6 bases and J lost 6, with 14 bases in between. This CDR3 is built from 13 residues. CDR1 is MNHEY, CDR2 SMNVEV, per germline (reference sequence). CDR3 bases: TGTGCCAGCAGGCCTGATACCACGGCTGAAGCTTTCTTT. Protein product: CASRPDTTAEAFF.

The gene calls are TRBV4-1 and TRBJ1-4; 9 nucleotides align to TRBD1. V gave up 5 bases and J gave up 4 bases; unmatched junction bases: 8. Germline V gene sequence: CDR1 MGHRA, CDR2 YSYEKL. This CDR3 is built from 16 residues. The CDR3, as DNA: TGCGCCAGCAGCTCGCGGACAGGGGTAGTTAATGAAAAACTGTTTTTT. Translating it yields CASSSRTGVVNEKLFF.

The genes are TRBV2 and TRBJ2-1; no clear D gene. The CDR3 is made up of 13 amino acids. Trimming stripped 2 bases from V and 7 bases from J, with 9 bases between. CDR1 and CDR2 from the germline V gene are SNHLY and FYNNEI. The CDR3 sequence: CASSELERNEQFF. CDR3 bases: TGTGCCAGCAGTGAACTCGAGAGGAATGAGCAGTTCTTC.

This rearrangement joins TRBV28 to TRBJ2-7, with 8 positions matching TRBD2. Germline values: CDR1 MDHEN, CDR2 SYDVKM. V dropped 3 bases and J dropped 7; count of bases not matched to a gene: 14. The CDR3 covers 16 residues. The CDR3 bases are TGTGCCAGCAGTTTGAATCCAGCGGGGGCGCGGTCGGAGCAGTACTTC. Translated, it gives CASSLNPAGARSEQYF. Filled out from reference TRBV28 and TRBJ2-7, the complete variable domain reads DVKVTQSSRYLVKRTGEKVFLECVQDMDHENMFWYRQDPGLGLRLIYFSYDVKMKEKGDIPEGYSVSREKKERFSLILESASTNQTSMYLCASSLNPAGARSEQYFGPGTRLTVT.

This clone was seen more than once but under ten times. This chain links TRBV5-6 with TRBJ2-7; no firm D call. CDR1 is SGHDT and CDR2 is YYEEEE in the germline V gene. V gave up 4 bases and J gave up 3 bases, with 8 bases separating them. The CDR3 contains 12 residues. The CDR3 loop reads CASSQTDYEQYF. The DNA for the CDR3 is TGTGCCAGCAGCCAAACAGACTACGAGCAGTACTTC.

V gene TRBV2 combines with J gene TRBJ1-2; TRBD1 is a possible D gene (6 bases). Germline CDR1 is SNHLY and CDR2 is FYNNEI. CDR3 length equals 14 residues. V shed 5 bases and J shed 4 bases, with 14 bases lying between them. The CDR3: CASSSTQGIYGYTF. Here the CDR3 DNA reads TGTGCCAGCAGTTCCACCCAGGGGATCTATGGCTACACCTTC.

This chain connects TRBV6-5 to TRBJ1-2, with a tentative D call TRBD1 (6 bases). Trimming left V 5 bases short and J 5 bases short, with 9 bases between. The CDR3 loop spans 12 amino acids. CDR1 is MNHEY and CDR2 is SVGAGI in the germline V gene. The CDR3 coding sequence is TGTGCCAGCAGTGAGACAGGTTATGGCTACACCTTC. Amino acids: CASSETGYGYTF.

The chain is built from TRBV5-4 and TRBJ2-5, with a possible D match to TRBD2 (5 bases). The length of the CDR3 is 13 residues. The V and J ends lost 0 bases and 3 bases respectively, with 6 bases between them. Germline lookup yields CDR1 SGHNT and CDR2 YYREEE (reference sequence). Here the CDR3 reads CASSLAGKETQYF. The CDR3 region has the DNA TGTGCCAGCAGCTTGGCCGGGAAAGAGACCCAGTACTTC.

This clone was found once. The CDR3 nucleotides read TGTGCCAGCCGGGGACAGGGCAGCAATCAGCCCCAGCATTTT. This encodes CASRGQGSNQPQHF. V is TRBV25-1 and J is TRBJ1-5; 9 positions agree with TRBD1. Germline-derived CDR1 and CDR2 are MGHDK and SYGVNS. This CDR3 is 14 amino acids long. The V segment lost 8 bases and the J segment 1 base; nucleotides outside the gene matches: 3.

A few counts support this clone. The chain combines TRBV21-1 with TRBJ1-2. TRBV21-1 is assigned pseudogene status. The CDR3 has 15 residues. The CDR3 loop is CASSKDRRVGLGYTF. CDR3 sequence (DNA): TGTGCCAGCAGCAAAGATCGGCGGGTGGGACTTGGCTACACCTTC.

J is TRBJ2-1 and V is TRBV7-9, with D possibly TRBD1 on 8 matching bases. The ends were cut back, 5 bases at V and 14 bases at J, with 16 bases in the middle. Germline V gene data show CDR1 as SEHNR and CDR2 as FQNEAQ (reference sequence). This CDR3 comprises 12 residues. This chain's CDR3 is CASSPSTGGEFF. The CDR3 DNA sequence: TGTGCCAGCAGCCCAAGCACAGGGGGGGAGTTCTTC.